These 7 T cell receptor beta chains came from one sample sequenced in a study of cytomegalovirus exposure and HLA in healthy donors. PCR employed 60 Vbeta and 13 Jbeta primers. Produced via immunoSEQ multiplex PCR; TCRdb's table is partial and in-frame only. The sample has hundreds of thousands of clones; around 80% are singletons. The specimen sequenced was PBMCs. The receptors here all came from a man younger than 35 in good health and CMV-seronegative.

The chain carries TRBV2 and TRBJ1-5; D unresolved. This CDR3 contains 14 residues. V lost 4 bases to trimming and J lost 2 bases, with 9 bases between them. Germline V gene sequence: CDR1 SNHLY, CDR2 FYNNEI. The CDR3 coding sequence is TGTGCCAGCAGTGGAGTCCCCGGCAATCAGCCCCAGCATTTT. Its protein is CASSGVPGNQPQHF.

The chain has TRBV5-1 and TRBJ1-2, with a weak D call TRBD1 (5 bases). The germline CDR1 and CDR2 sequences are SGHRS and YFSETQ. V was trimmed by 3 bases and J by 1 base, leaving 7 bases between them. The CDR3 contains 13 residues. CDR3 residues: CASSWTLNYGYTF. The CDR3 coding sequence is TGCGCCAGCAGCTGGACACTTAACTATGGCTACACCTTC.

This sequence joins TRBV6-5 and TRBJ2-7; TRBD1 agrees at 10 bases. CDR3 length: 14 residues. Germline CDR1 reads MNHEY; CDR2 reads SVGAGI. The trim removed 5 bases at V and 2 bases at J, leaving 3 bases unmatched. CDR3 residues: CASSEDRGTYEQYF. The CDR3 region has the DNA TGTGCCAGCAGTGAGGACAGGGGGACCTACGAGCAGTACTTC.

V is TRBV9 and J is TRBJ2-2; maybe TRBD2 (6 bases). V lost 3 bases and J 7 bases, leaving 22 bases between the germline ends. The CDR3 covers 17 residues. Germline CDR1 reads SGDLS; CDR2 reads YYNGEE. The CDR3 coding sequence is TGTGCCAGCAGCGCCGGCGGCGGGCGGGAAGGCTACGGGGAGCTGTTTTTT. Protein: CASSAGGGREGYGELFF.

V gene TRBV30 combines with J gene TRBJ2-7, with 7 positions matching TRBD2. CDR1 GTSNPN and CDR2 SVGIG come from the germline V gene (reference sequence). The trim removed 4 bases at V and 4 bases at J, leaving 10 bases unmatched. This CDR3 is 14 amino acids long. The CDR3 region has the DNA TGTGCCTGGACCACTACTAGCGTTTTGTACGAGCAGTACTTC. Translating gives CAWTTTSVLYEQYF.

The chain recombines TRBV6-5 with TRBJ2-7, with 7 positions matching TRBD1. CDR1 is MNHEY and CDR2 is SVGAGI in the germline V gene. This CDR3 spans 14 amino acids. Losses at the gene ends were 2 bases for V and 3 bases for J; bases not matched to a gene: 4. The chain's CDR3 is CASSYTTGNYEQYF. CDR3 DNA sequence: TGTGCCAGCAGTTACACGACAGGGAACTACGAGCAGTACTTC.

This clone is a singleton in its sample. This chain links TRBV21-1 with TRBJ1-2. TRBV21-1 is designated a pseudogene. The CDR3 totals 16 residues. The CDR3 nucleotides are TGTGCCAGCAGCAAAGCACGAGGCCCAGCTAACTATGGCTACACCTTC. It is translated as CASSKARGPANYGYTF.